The rows below give T cell receptor beta chains drawn from one sample of a study of graft-versus-host responses after intestinal transplantation. The data were produced by immunoSEQ multiplex PCR, yet TCRdb's version contains in-frame clones alone and is incomplete. This sample has more than 55,000 clones; about 90% occur once, and the top ten carry approximately 1.5%. The source was PBMCs, collected 26 days after transplant. These receptors all stem from a human patient who received an intestinal transplant, so some T cells may come from the graft donor. CDR3s include the opening cysteine and the closing phenylalanine or tryptophan.

CDR3 protein: CASRFGQRETQYF
J gene: TRBJ2-5
V gene: TRBV6-1

CDR3 protein: CASSPGQAYSISYEQYF
J gene: NA
V gene: TRBV4-1

CDR3 protein: CASSARQGSYNEQFF
J gene: TRBJ2-1
V gene: TRBV27

CDR3 protein: CASSLPPPRESLSDEQFF
J gene: TRBJ2-1
V gene: TRBV7-3

CDR3 protein: CASSDHPGLANEKLFF
J gene: TRBJ1-4
V gene: TRBV2

CDR3 protein: CASSGQGNTEAFF
J gene: TRBJ1-1
V gene: TRBV27

CDR3 protein: CAWSPGRTEAFF
J gene: TRBJ1-1
V gene: TRBV30

CDR3 protein: CASATPGLGQGSAGELFF
J gene: TRBJ2-2
V gene: TRBV2

CDR3 protein: CASSDRGRVNQPQHF
J gene: TRBJ1-5
V gene: TRBV27

CDR3 protein: CASSFSWQGSSYEQYF
J gene: TRBJ2-7
V gene: TRBV27

CDR3 protein: CASSLSGAQFF
J gene: TRBJ2-1
V gene: TRBV6-1

CDR3 protein: CATGKNYGYTF
J gene: TRBJ1-2
V gene: TRBV19

CDR3 protein: CASSLGWGGGGSEQFF
J gene: TRBJ2-1
V gene: TRBV7-8

CDR3 protein: CSVDGLAGAGTDTQYF
J gene: TRBJ2-3
V gene: TRBV29-1

CDR3 protein: CASSLVGSSYNEQFF
J gene: TRBJ2-1
V gene: TRBV7-9

CDR3 protein: CASSHTSDTQYF
J gene: TRBJ2-3
V gene: TRBV5-6

CDR3 protein: CASRGQISSYNEQFF
J gene: TRBJ2-1
V gene: TRBV28

CDR3 protein: CASRFGQGAGYGYTF
J gene: TRBJ1-2
V gene: TRBV5-8

CDR3 protein: CASSPPTRETQYF
J gene: TRBJ2-5
V gene: TRBV2

CDR3 protein: CSYGTGLDTEAFF
J gene: TRBJ1-1
V gene: TRBV29-1

CDR3 protein: CASSPIAGTLTDTQYF
J gene: TRBJ2-3
V gene: TRBV27

CDR3 protein: CASSEGRNRGHTGELFF
J gene: TRBJ2-2
V gene: TRBV6-1

CDR3 protein: CASSVTGWGPTDTQYF
J gene: TRBJ2-3
V gene: TRBV5-6

CDR3 protein: CASSVTGNSPLHF
J gene: TRBJ1-6
V gene: TRBV28

CDR3 protein: CASSTDRGSQETQYF
J gene: TRBJ2-5
V gene: TRBV6-5

CDR3 protein: CASSLEGVREKLFF
J gene: TRBJ1-4
V gene: TRBV13

CDR3 protein: CASSVGGRGNEKLFF
J gene: TRBJ1-4
V gene: TRBV9

CDR3 protein: CASSLFEHTNTGELFF
J gene: TRBJ2-2
V gene: TRBV5-1

CDR3 protein: CASSPATSGGGLTDTQYF
J gene: TRBJ2-3
V gene: TRBV7-6

CDR3 protein: CASRVAGAGSEQYF
J gene: TRBJ2-7
V gene: TRBV5-6

CDR3 protein: CASSALAGRTDTQYF
J gene: TRBJ2-3
V gene: TRBV6-5

CDR3 protein: CAWRGHQGTGWISDNSPLHF
J gene: TRBJ1-6
V gene: TRBV30

CDR3 protein: CATWIGGTGYQPQHF
J gene: TRBJ1-5
V gene: TRBV15

CDR3 protein: CASTTGGDQPQHF
J gene: TRBJ1-5
V gene: TRBV2

CDR3 protein: CASSTPGLNTDTQYF
J gene: TRBJ2-3
V gene: TRBV7-9

CDR3 protein: CASRTIGESEAFF
J gene: TRBJ1-1
V gene: TRBV6-6

CDR3 protein: CSVDRGGTGELFF
J gene: TRBJ2-2
V gene: TRBV29-1

CDR3 protein: CASSPGGGHEKLFF
J gene: TRBJ1-4
V gene: TRBV9

CDR3 protein: CASLWGLGYTF
J gene: TRBJ1-2
V gene: TRBV6-1

CDR3 protein: CALRTAFSGNTIYF
J gene: TRBJ1-3
V gene: TRBV30

CDR3 protein: CAWSVGVVTTDTQYF
J gene: TRBJ2-3
V gene: TRBV30

CDR3 protein: CSVEPAGDEQFF
J gene: TRBJ2-1
V gene: TRBV29-1

CDR3 protein: CSVEEWGTGEPYEQYF
J gene: TRBJ2-7
V gene: TRBV29-1

CDR3 protein: CASSLGTGAEKLFF
J gene: TRBJ1-4
V gene: TRBV28

CDR3 protein: CSAKGPGELFF
J gene: TRBJ2-2
V gene: TRBV20-1

CDR3 protein: CASGATGVHEQYF
J gene: TRBJ2-7
V gene: TRBV19

CDR3 protein: CASSFSAGGVGYTF
J gene: TRBJ1-2
V gene: TRBV5-4

CDR3 protein: CASRGSDRKGYEQYF
J gene: TRBJ2-7
V gene: TRBV6-1

CDR3 protein: CASSSLAGVDEQFF
J gene: TRBJ2-1
V gene: TRBV5-6

CDR3 protein: CASSLPNRALGTQYF
J gene: TRBJ2-5
V gene: TRBV18

CDR3 protein: CASSLAQSDSNDGYTF
J gene: TRBJ1-2
V gene: TRBV11-2

CDR3 protein: CASSEGSGDAGNTIYF
J gene: TRBJ1-3
V gene: TRBV25-1

CDR3 protein: CASSENGAPNTEAFF
J gene: TRBJ1-1
V gene: TRBV6-1

CDR3 protein: CASTVAPLKPQHF
J gene: TRBJ1-5
V gene: TRBV6-1

CDR3 protein: CASSFLPGVEQYF
J gene: TRBJ2-7
V gene: TRBV28

CDR3 protein: CASRPGLEYEQFF
J gene: TRBJ2-1
V gene: TRBV6-6

CDR3 protein: CAWSSDSSETQYF
J gene: TRBJ2-5
V gene: TRBV30

CDR3 protein: CASSMFREEGYTF
J gene: TRBJ1-2
V gene: TRBV19

CDR3 protein: CAISLTGQGFETQYF
J gene: TRBJ2-5
V gene: TRBV10-3

CDR3 protein: CASGNGQGASNYGYTF
J gene: TRBJ1-2
V gene: TRBV5-1